The present T cell receptor beta chain was sequenced within a study of cytomegalovirus exposure and HLA in healthy donors (dated by TCRdb to about 2017). With respect to the entire study: According to an earlier analysis of around 600 of the donors, 150 million to 200 million T cells yielded 90 million to 130 million unique TCR beta sequences and approximately 300 Gb of sequence data. Rather than drawing on any new phenotypic data, the later analysis identified candidate immune exposures from TCR beta sequences and the way those sequences occurred across donors. Typing coverage differed by locus: A, B, C, DRB1 and DQB1 were typed in roughly 620-630 donors, DQA1 in 522, DPA1 in 600 to 610, and DPB1 in 472. All discovery cohort repertoires had been generated on a single sequencing platform. Among 398 genotyped donors of the cohort, an average of 235,054 unique TCR beta nucleotide sequences were sequenced per donor, roughly 20% of them non-productive. Because of strong linkage in the cohort, roughly five DR-DQ haplotypes were treated as single units for association and clustering. The study was designed to test whether signatures of past pathogen exposure could be identified by cataloging public T cell receptors. Of the approximately 400 genotyped donors, 81% were placed in the genetic ancestry cluster associated with self-reported Caucasian donors. A later genetic analysis took genome-wide SNP genotypes for about 55% of the roughly 700 donors and used that subset as a discovery cohort. A separate validation cohort of over a hundred different subjects was used in addition to the 666-subject first cohort. The study combined high-throughput TCR immunosequencing, statistical association of individual TCRs with disease status, and machine learning to predict cytomegalovirus infection status. Donor age, sex, ethnicity and CMV serostatus were compiled alongside the repertoire data. An early release covering around 630 HLA-typed donors comprised about 320 gigabases of sequencing data and approximately 85 million unique TCR sequences. Both class I and class II loci were covered by HLA typing, at four-digit resolution. To decide whether each TCR beta V gene segment behaved as functional or pseudogenic, an earlier analysis of 587 of the donors relied on high-throughput TCR beta sequencing. To study patterns of TCR occurrence, a later analysis re-analyzed previously published TCR beta repertoires from 650 to 750 donors and added high-resolution HLA genotyping. The T cell repertoires of around 670 subjects were profiled by immunosequencing and related to cytomegalovirus serostatus.

The cohort consisted of hundreds of healthy bone marrow donors. At the time of sampling, all cohort members were nominally healthy, though unrecorded immune exposures were likely present. The donor tested CMV seronegative and was one of the 352 seronegative cohort members. A peripheral blood sample was collected from each donor, and TCR beta sequencing was performed on peripheral blood mononuclear cells. The Qiagen DNeasy Blood Extraction Kit was used to extract genomic DNA from the blood cell samples. Receptor libraries were prepared by the immunoSEQ multiplex PCR assay. The multiplex PCR relied on a mix of 60 forward primers for TCR Vbeta segments and 13 reverse primers for TCR Jbeta segments. Amplification of the CDR3 region of rearranged TCR beta genes was performed with a multiplex PCR assay on genomic DNA. The Illumina HiSeq System was used to sequence the amplified TCR beta libraries as 87-base-pair reads. The study's processing was this. Across the 670 or so repertoires, a later analysis counted 75 million to 90 million unique TCR beta chains, roughly 11 million of which were shared by at least two donors. Raw reads were error-corrected and collapsed into unique sequences with a nearest-neighbor algorithm that merged closely related sequences to remove PCR and sequencing errors. To assign V, D and J gene segments, CDR3 sequences were aligned to IMGT reference sequences. For a sequence to be retained, a match of at least six nucleotides to both a V gene segment and a J gene segment was required. Rearrangements were classified as productive when the CDR3 lacked stop codons and remained in frame with V and J, and all other rearrangements were classified as non-productive. CDR3 was defined according to IMGT convention as the region running from the second conserved V-encoded cysteine to the conserved J-encoded phenylalanine. The earlier analysis of fewer than 700 of the donors excluded sequences that lacked an unambiguous match to a single V gene segment. An earlier analysis of 500 to 600 of the donors classified V segments as functional when productive rearrangements were above 56.7% and as segregating when the standard deviation between donors was above 5%. A statistical classification framework was developed to diagnose cytomegalovirus status using the catalog of TCR beta chain sequences. V and J gene assignment, in a later analysis, came from comparing TCR nucleotide sequences with IMGT/GENE-DB human TR gene sequences. In a later analysis, CDR3 sequences and most-parsimonious VDJ recombination scenarios were assigned using the TCRdist pipeline. In a later analysis, each TCR beta chain was defined by its CDR3 amino acid sequence together with its V-gene family, and reads lacking a unique V-gene family were excluded. To address suspected cross-contamination and a sequencing artifact, a later analysis removed approximately 600 highly shared, low-generation-probability nucleotide sequences. A later analysis calculated a clonal expansion index for each public chain from normalized within-repertoire ranks of inferred template counts. Generation probabilities in a later analysis came from a VDJ recombination model fitted to out-of-frame rearrangements, and those results were checked against IGoR. A later analysis scored TCR-TCR, TCR-HLA and TCR-CMV co-occurrence with hypergeometric tests, applying a repertoire-size bias correction to TCR pairs. To estimate false discovery rates, a later analysis permuted the HLA or CMV assignments 20 times. A later analysis grouped co-occurring TCRs with DBSCAN, adding TCRdist sequence similarity when clustering within HLA-allele-positive subsets. Repertoires with fewer than 30,000 or more than 120,000 public chains were left out of co-occurrence clustering, as were about 5 repertoires with anomalous nucleotide sharing. This immuneACCESS table, as held by TCRdb, lists in-frame sequences with V and J called but not all clones. Of the missing ones, under half trace to an unresolved V gene in checked studies; the others have no known cause. V, J and clone size derive from that table, while D and trimming were established from the DNA sequence. In this sample the table shows over 150,000 clones, approximately 80% of which occur a single time. The top ten clonotypes cover around 5% of the sample.

Notes on this clone: Its antigen has not been determined. Base qualities are not at hand, and no much larger clone is one base apart.

What the authors observed across the whole study: Roughly uniform sequencing depth across donors was assumed in presence/absence analyses, although this assumption may not hold. In an earlier analysis of 587 of the donors, most TCR beta V segments appeared in productive rearrangements about 87% or about 30% of the time, broadly matching IMGT annotations. Because counts were too low, seventeen rarely observed V segments, including chromosome 9 orphons, were left out of the earlier analysis of over 550 of the donors. A later genetic analysis reported fewer N-insertions in productive TCRs among donors in an Asian-associated ancestry cluster than the approximately 700-donor mean. A later analysis found that HLA-associated TCR beta chains were more clonally expanded and had lower generation probabilities than equally common non-associated chains. The cohort was sequenced for TCR beta chains only, and without alpha or paired-chain data the features that could be detected were limited. A group of highly shared sequence variants was considered likely to be a technical artifact of the sequencing pipeline. In the study, around 150 TCR beta chains were listed as associated with cytomegalovirus. The authors suggested that the approach could potentially be generalized to other disease states and immunological phenotypes. CMV serostatus was the only immune exposure information available for the cohort. Correlated functional status among segregating V segments might be attributable to linkage disequilibrium, but an unknown experimental factor could not be ruled out. Most CMV-associated TCR beta chains appeared to be HLA-restricted in a later analysis, and the HLA associations seemed to be driven largely by CMV exposure. Three of the identified cytomegalovirus-associated TCR beta chains were confirmed in vitro to be specific for cytomegalovirus antigens. A later analysis found that TCR association rates varied across HLA loci, with DRB1 alleles showing the most associated TCRs and HLA-C alleles the fewest. In both the original and validation cohorts, the classifier was reported to diagnose cytomegalovirus status with high specificity and sensitivity. Across donors, most TCR sequences were observed very rarely, whereas some public TCRs were present in many individuals. In a later analysis, several top co-occurrence clusters were reported to appear linked to parvovirus B19, influenza, CMV and Epstein-Barr virus. A further reported finding was that TCR beta sequences accurately predicted the HLA-A and HLA-B alleles for most subjects in the first cohort. Assigning TCR associations to individual alleles was difficult when HLA alleles, especially DR and DQ, strongly co-occurred. Because some donors lacked HLA typing at each locus, the association tests relied only on the typed subset. A later genetic analysis associated a missense DCLRE1C variant with V-gene and J-gene trimming of TCR beta chains, and an independent cohort replicated the association. In a later analysis, about 17,000 TCR beta sequences were associated with specific HLA alleles at a false discovery rate of 0.05.

The sequencing sample was made of PBMCs. The sequence derives from a man aged 18 to 30 in good health and CMV-seronegative.

The CDR3 reads as follows: CASSLGRDRSNSPLHF. In nucleotide form, the sequence is TGTGCCAGCAGCTTAGGGAGGGACAGAAGTAATTCACCCCTCCACTTT. The rearranged segments are TRBV11-3 and TRBJ1-6; 7 junctional bases match TRBD1. The CDR3 has 16 amino acids, counting the end cysteine and phenylalanine. CDR3 DNA only is kept here, 48 bases in frame from base 1. The germline V end is reduced by 1 base and the J end by 6 bases; junction bases left unmatched: 6. From a lookup of the germline V gene, CDR1 and CDR2 are SGHNT and YENEEA.